This T cell receptor beta chain originates from a study of cytomegalovirus exposure and HLA in healthy donors (dated by TCRdb to 2015 to 2018). Study-wide context: In an earlier analysis of roughly 590 of the donors, 250 to 350 Gb of sequence data and 90 million to 120 million unique TCR beta sequences from 180 million or so T cells were reported. Of the 300 to 500 genotyped donors, roughly 80% were placed in the genetic ancestry cluster associated with self-reported Caucasian donors. The study aimed to test whether cataloging public T cell receptors could reveal signatures of past pathogen exposure. Among some 400 genotyped donors of the cohort, an average of about 220,000 unique TCR beta nucleotide sequences was sequenced per donor, of which approximately 19% were non-productive. In a later analysis, previously published TCR beta repertoires from 666 donors were re-analyzed and high-resolution HLA genotyping was added so that TCR occurrence patterns could be studied. The T cell repertoires of some 670 subjects were profiled by immunosequencing and related to cytomegalovirus serostatus. Along with the roughly 670-subject first cohort, a separate validation cohort of roughly 110 different subjects was used. HLA typing included class I and class II loci at four-digit resolution. The later analysis used no new phenotypic data to find candidate immune exposures, relying instead on TCR beta sequences and their occurrence across donors. An earlier analysis of several hundred of the donors applied high-throughput TCR beta sequencing to assess whether each TCR beta V gene segment acted as functional or pseudogenic. Donor age, sex, ethnicity and CMV serostatus were compiled alongside the repertoire data. All discovery cohort repertoires had been generated on a single sequencing platform. The number of donors typed differed by locus, with about 629-630 for A, B, C, DRB1 and DQB1, 522 for DQA1, about 610 for DPA1, and about 450 for DPB1. The study combined high-throughput TCR immunosequencing, statistical association of individual TCRs with disease status, and machine learning to predict cytomegalovirus infection status. Roughly 5 DR-DQ haplotypes were handled as single units for association and clustering, since linkage in the cohort was strong. In a later genetic analysis, genome-wide SNP genotypes for about three fifths of the 666 donors were used, and that subset was treated as a discovery cohort. An early release covering roughly 600 HLA-typed donors comprised 300 to 350 gigabases of sequencing data and about 90 million unique TCR sequences. On the study overall, not on this receptor specifically: A further reported finding was that TCR beta sequences accurately predicted the HLA-A and HLA-B alleles for most subjects in the first cohort. Because HLA typing was unavailable for some donors at each locus, only the typed subset was used in association tests. Because counts were too low, some 16 rarely observed V segments, including chromosome 9 orphons, were excluded from the earlier analysis of 587 of the donors. An association between a missense DCLRE1C variant and V-gene and J-gene trimming of TCR beta chains was found in a later genetic analysis and replicated in an independent cohort. Correlated functional status among segregating V segments might be attributable to linkage disequilibrium, but an unknown experimental factor could not be ruled out. A cluster of highly shared sequence variants was judged likely to represent a technical artifact of the sequencing pipeline. In vitro tests confirmed that a few of the cytomegalovirus-associated TCR beta chains recognize cytomegalovirus antigens. Specific HLA alleles were associated with 16,951 TCR beta sequences at a false discovery rate of 0.05 in a later analysis. The 87-base-pair reads could not distinguish some IMGT-functional V segments, including TRBV6-2 and TRBV6-3, so those segments were excluded. Roughly uniform sequencing depth across donors was assumed in presence/absence analyses, although this assumption may not hold. Only TCR beta chains were sequenced in this cohort, and the absence of alpha or paired-chain data limited detectable features. According to a later analysis, most CMV-associated TCR beta chains appeared to be HLA-restricted, and the HLA associations seemed to be driven largely by CMV exposure. According to a later analysis, TCR association rates differed among HLA loci, with DRB1 alleles showing the most associated TCRs and HLA-C alleles showing the fewest. Several of the top co-occurrence clusters appeared to be linked to parvovirus B19, influenza, CMV and Epstein-Barr virus, according to a later analysis. The study gave a list of 150 to 200 TCR beta chains associated with cytomegalovirus. According to the authors, the approach could potentially be generalized to other disease states and immunological phenotypes. Most TCR sequences were observed very rarely across donors, whereas some public TCRs were present in many individuals. In both the original and validation cohorts, the classifier was reported to diagnose cytomegalovirus status with high specificity and sensitivity. When HLA alleles, especially DR and DQ, strongly co-occurred, TCR associations were difficult to assign to individual alleles. Compared with the approximately 670-donor mean, donors in an Asian-associated ancestry cluster had fewer N-insertions in productive TCRs, according to a later genetic analysis. Compared with equally common non-associated chains, HLA-associated TCR beta chains in a later analysis were more clonally expanded and had lower generation probabilities. For the cohort, immune exposure information was limited to CMV serostatus. In an earlier analysis of 500 to 650 of the donors, most TCR beta V segments appeared in productive rearrangements about 87% or about 30% of the time, broadly matching IMGT annotations.

Library preparation was by the immunoSEQ multiplex PCR assay. For the multiplex PCR, a mixture combining 60 forward primers for TCR Vbeta segments and 13 reverse primers for TCR Jbeta segments was used. The CDR3 region of rearranged TCR beta genes was amplified from genomic DNA with a multiplex PCR assay. The Illumina HiSeq System was used to sequence the amplified TCR beta libraries as 87-base-pair reads. In the original analysis: A later analysis tallied roughly 78 million unique TCR beta chains across the 550 to 850 repertoires, and approximately 9.9 million of those chains were shared by two or more donors. To remove PCR and sequencing errors, raw reads were error-corrected and collapsed into unique sequences using a nearest-neighbor algorithm that merged closely related sequences. V, D and J gene segments were assigned by aligning CDR3 sequences to IMGT reference sequences. For a sequence to be retained, a match of at least six nucleotides to both a V gene segment and a J gene segment was required. A rearrangement was called productive if the CDR3 had no stop codons and remained in frame with V and J, and every other rearrangement was called non-productive. Following IMGT convention, CDR3 was defined as the stretch from the second conserved V-encoded cysteine up to the conserved J-encoded phenylalanine. In an earlier analysis of around 540 of the donors, sequences lacking an unambiguous match to a single V gene segment were excluded. In an earlier analysis of a few hundred of the donors, V segments were called functional above 56.7% productive rearrangements and were called segregating when the between-donor standard deviation exceeded 5%. To diagnose cytomegalovirus status from the catalog of TCR beta chain sequences, a statistical classification framework was built. V and J gene assignment, in a later analysis, came from comparing TCR nucleotide sequences with IMGT/GENE-DB human TR gene sequences. The TCRdist pipeline was used in a later analysis to assign CDR3 sequences and most-parsimonious VDJ recombination scenarios. In a later analysis, each TCR beta chain was defined by its CDR3 amino acid sequence together with its V-gene family, and reads lacking a unique V-gene family were excluded. To address suspected cross-contamination and a sequencing artifact, a later analysis removed 592 highly shared, low-generation-probability nucleotide sequences. In a later analysis, a clonal expansion index for each public chain was calculated from normalized within-repertoire ranks of inferred template counts. A later analysis computed generation probabilities with a VDJ recombination model fitted to out-of-frame rearrangements, and checked the results against IGoR. In a later analysis, TCR-TCR, TCR-HLA and TCR-CMV co-occurrence was scored with hypergeometric tests, and a repertoire-size bias correction was applied to TCR pairs. To estimate false discovery rates, a later analysis permuted the HLA or CMV assignments 20 times. A later analysis grouped co-occurring TCRs with DBSCAN, adding TCRdist sequence similarity when clustering within HLA-allele-positive subsets. For co-occurrence clustering, repertoires with fewer than 30,000 or more than 120,000 public chains were excluded, along with several repertoires with anomalous nucleotide sharing. TCRdb retrieved this table from immuneACCESS and kept in-frame rearrangements only. Not all clones are present; in checked studies, unresolved V genes account for under half, and no reason is known for the remainder. Clone size and the V and J calls come from that table; the DNA yielded D and trimming. The sample has around 150,000 clones on record, around 67% of them singletons. 4.5% of the sample is taken by the ten largest.

About this clone itself: Its antigen remains undetermined. One junction end disagrees with the germline gene, perhaps due to a read error.

The CDR3 measures 12 amino acids from cysteine to phenylalanine. Of all the DNA, just the CDR3 is kept, 36 bases in frame from base 1. According to the germline V gene, CDR1 reads SGHAT and CDR2 reads FQNNGV. The cohort was made up of hundreds of healthy bone marrow donors. All cohort members were sampled while nominally healthy, although unrecorded immune exposures were likely present. The donor was CMV seropositive and belonged to the group of about 290 seropositive cohort members. A peripheral blood sample was collected from each donor, and TCR beta sequencing was performed on peripheral blood mononuclear cells. Genomic DNA was extracted from the blood cell samples with the Qiagen DNeasy Blood Extraction Kit.

The sample was PBMCs. The chain couples TRBV11-2 to TRBJ2-7; 7 central nucleotides agree with TRBD2. This receptor was identified in a woman between 18 and 29 years old in good health and CMV-seropositive. CDR3 region: CASSLAGYEQYF. The DNA sequence is as follows: TGTGCCAGCAGTTTAGCGGGCTACGAGCAGTACTTC.